This passage covers 22 T cell receptor beta chains from one sample sequenced in a study of siplizumab effects on memory and regulatory T cells. Assay used: immunoSEQ multiplex PCR; TCRdb lists only in-frame clones, some missing. The sample lists about 66,000 clones, approximately 96% occurring once. Sequenced sample: naive CD8+ T cells sorted from blood. The receptor source for this set is a human donor in good health.

This chain uses TRBV29-1 with TRBJ2-7, with D maybe TRBD2 (6 bases). Between the trimmed V and J ends, which lost 6 bases and 11 bases, there was a span of 14 bases. Germline CDR1 is SQVTM and CDR2 is ANQGSEA. CDR3 size: 10 residues. CDR3 amino acids: CSVGGGYEYF. The CDR3 region has the DNA TGCAGCGTGGGAGGAGGGTACGAGTACTTC.

This clone was found once. The gene calls are TRBV10-3 and TRBJ1-6, with 7 bases fitting TRBD1. In germline, CDR1 is ENHRY, CDR2 SYGVKD. The CDR3 runs to 15 residues. Trimming removed 6 bases from V and 5 bases from J; junction bases left unmatched: 7. CDR3 in amino acids: CAISLTGDDNSPLHF. Written as DNA, the CDR3 is TGTGCCATCAGCCTTACAGGGGATGATAATTCACCCCTCCACTTT.

The V and J genes are TRBV5-5 and TRBJ2-7, with D unresolved. The CDR3 loop spans 13 amino acids. Trimming removed 4 bases at V and 0 bases at J, with 8 bases between. Per germline, CDR1 SGHKS and CDR2 YYEKEE (reference sequence). The CDR3 loop is CASSHEFSYEQYF. CDR3 DNA sequence: TGTGCCAGCAGCCATGAATTCTCCTACGAGCAGTACTTC.

V is TRBV10-1 and J is TRBJ2-5; D call uncertain. The CDR3 length is 13 residues. Between the trimmed V and J ends, which lost 5 bases and 5 bases, there was a span of 12 bases. The germline gives CDR1 WNHNN, CDR2 SYGVQD (reference sequence). The CDR3 reads CASSPTHMETQYF. The DNA of the CDR3 is TGCGCCAGCAGTCCCACCCACATGGAGACCCAGTACTTC.

In nucleotides, the CDR3 is TGCGCCAGCAGCCAAGTTGGGCTAGTGGTTACAGATACGCAGTATTTT. Amino acid sequence: CASSQVGLVVTDTQYF. J is TRBJ2-3 and V is TRBV4-1, with D hard to call. Germline V lookup: CDR1 MGHRA, CDR2 YSYEKL. V lost 1 base and J 3 bases, leaving 14 bases between the germline ends. There are 16 residues in the CDR3.

The rearrangement joins TRBV2 to TRBJ2-1, with D perhaps TRBD2 (6 bases). Germline V CDR1 and CDR2: SNHLY, FYNNEI. Trimming cost V 11 bases and J 8 bases, with 19 bases left between them. CDR3 length equals 13 residues. The CDR3 DNA reads TGTGCCGGACACTGGGGGGTGCCGGATGAGCAGTTCTTC. It encodes CAGHWGVPDEQFF.

J is TRBJ2-5 and V is TRBV6-5, with 10 nucleotides matching TRBD2. The CDR3 totals 15 residues. Germline V gene sequence: CDR1 MNHEY, CDR2 SVGAGI. The trim removed 5 bases at V and 3 bases at J, leaving 6 bases unmatched. CDR3 DNA: TGTGCCAGCAGTACGCCCAGCGGGGGGGAAGAGACCCAGTACTTC. It specifies CASSTPSGGEETQYF.

V and J are TRBV9 and TRBJ2-1; 8 nucleotides line up with TRBD1. The germline V gene encodes CDR1 SGDLS and CDR2 YYNGEE. V lost 7 bases and J lost 0; bases outside the gene matches: 9. This CDR3 contains 16 residues. The CDR3 loop reads CASSGQGPSSYNEQFF. The CDR3 DNA reads TGTGCCAGCTCCGGACAGGGACCTTCCTCCTACAATGAGCAGTTCTTC.

The V gene is TRBV9, the J gene TRBJ1-1; TRBD1 might be the D (5 bases). This CDR3 has 14 amino acids. CDR1 and CDR2 from the germline V gene are SGDLS and YYNGEE. V shed 3 bases and J shed 0 bases, with 9 bases lying between them. The CDR3 loop reads CASSGQHLNTEAFF. The DNA of the CDR3 is TGTGCCAGCAGCGGACAGCATCTGAACACTGAAGCTTTCTTT.

CDR3 region: CASSLGTGQPQHF. The CDR3, as DNA: TGTGCCAGCAGCTTGGGGACAGGGCAGCCCCAGCATTTT. V usage is TRBV5-6 and J usage is TRBJ1-5, with 8 bases fitting TRBD1. CDR1 SGHDT and CDR2 YYEEEE come from the germline V gene. This CDR3 is built from 13 residues. With 0 bases clipped from V and 7 bases from J, the junction kept 0 bases outside the gene matches.

V gene TRBV7-2 combines with J gene TRBJ2-5, with D unclear. With 6 bases removed from V and 2 bases from J, the gap between germline ends came to 10 bases. This CDR3 is built from 13 residues. Germline assignment: CDR1 SGHTA and CDR2 FQGNSA. The CDR3 DNA reads TGTGCCAGCAGTCCTACTGGACAAGAGACCCAGTACTTC. This codes for CASSPTGQETQYF.

V gene TRBV6-1 combines with J gene TRBJ2-7, with TRBD1 identical over 10 bases. Germline V CDR1 and CDR2: MNHNS, SASEGT. The CDR3 loop spans 17 amino acids. The V gene end was trimmed by 2 bases and the J gene end by 4 bases; junction bases not matched to a gene: 11. Written as DNA, the CDR3 is TGTGCCAGCAGTGAAACAATCGGGGACAGGGGTTATTACGAGCAGTACTTC. Protein: CASSETIGDRGYYEQYF.

This chain joins TRBV25-1 and TRBJ2-3; no clear D gene. The CDR3 spans 12 residues. V lost 4 bases to trimming and J lost 9 bases, with 11 bases between them. Germline CDR1 reads MGHDK; CDR2 reads SYGVNS. In nucleotides, the CDR3 is TGTGCCAGCAGTGCGGCAGTAGACACGCAGTATTTT. As protein: CASSAAVDTQYF.

V gene TRBV5-6 combines with J gene TRBJ2-1; D may be TRBD1 (6 bases). The CDR3 loop spans 13 amino acids. Looked up from germline, CDR1 is SGHDT and CDR2 is YYEEEE. With 8 bases removed from V and 4 bases from J, the gap between germline ends came to 13 bases. In DNA, the CDR3 is TGTGCCAGTAAATCAGGGGCGTACAATGAGCAGTTCTTC. Protein sequence: CASKSGAYNEQFF.

The chain carries TRBV4-3 and TRBJ1-4, with D uncertain. CDR3 length: 15 residues. The germline V gene has CDR1 LGHNA and CDR2 YSLEER. Trimming pared 1 base from V and 0 bases from J, leaving 6 bases between. The DNA of the CDR3 is TGCGCCAGCAGCCAAGTGGTAGCAACTAATGAAAAACTGTTTTTT. This translates into CASSQVVATNEKLFF.

The genes are TRBV7-2 and TRBJ2-7; unclear D gene. CDR3 size: 13 residues. Germline CDR1 is SGHTA and CDR2 is FQGNSA. Trimming left V 8 bases short and J 1 base short, with 12 bases between. The CDR3: CASLDTLSYEQYF. In nucleotides, the CDR3 is TGTGCCAGCCTCGACACACTTTCCTACGAGCAGTACTTC. The complete variable domain, with remaining parts taken from reference TRBV7-2 and TRBJ2-7, reads GAGVSQSPSNKVTEKGKDVELRCDPISGHTALYWYRQSLGQGLEFLIYFQGNSAPDKSGLPSDRFSAERTGGSVSTLTIQRTQQEDSAVYLCASLDTLSYEQYFGPGTRLTVT.

The CDR3 spells CASSLETGLNTEAFF. Written as DNA, the CDR3 is TGCGCCAGCAGCTTGGAGACCGGCCTGAACACTGAAGCTTTCTTT. The chain recombines TRBV5-1 with TRBJ1-1; unclear D gene. Germline CDR1 and CDR2: SGHRS and YFSETQ. This CDR3 is 15 amino acids long. Trimming shortened V by 0 bases and J by 0 bases, and 9 bases separated the two germline ends.

V usage is TRBV6-6 and J usage is TRBJ2-7, with 7 bases aligning to TRBD1. CDR1 MNHNY and CDR2 SVGAGI come from the germline V gene (reference sequence). With 2 bases clipped from V and 2 bases from J, the junction kept 9 bases outside the gene matches. The CDR3 covers 16 residues. The chain's CDR3 is CASSYRRDRPAYEQYF. CDR3 DNA: TGTGCCAGCAGTTACCGACGGGACAGACCCGCCTACGAGCAGTACTTC.

The chain uses TRBV6-4 and TRBJ2-1, with 11 bases lining up with TRBD2. Germline values: CDR1 MRHNA, CDR2 SNTAGT. This CDR3 is built from 15 residues. Trimming took 6 bases from V and 4 from J; bases not matched to a gene: 5. As DNA, the CDR3 is TGTGCCAGCAGCCCGACTAGCGGGGTTTACAATGAGCAGTTCTTC. Translating it yields CASSPTSGVYNEQFF.

The chain combines TRBV6-5 with TRBJ2-7, with D possibly being TRBD2 (6 bases). The CDR3 runs to 14 residues. From germline, CDR1 is MNHEY and CDR2 SVGAGI. The V end was cut by 6 bases, the J end by 2 bases, with 14 bases between. CDR3 amino acids: CASRNGGSPYEQYF. For the CDR3, the DNA is TGTGCCAGCAGGAACGGGGGATCCCCCTACGAGCAGTACTTC.

The chain carries TRBV29-1 and TRBJ2-7; D may be TRBD2 (6 bases). CDR3 length equals 14 residues. The germline V and J ends were trimmed by 7 bases and 0 bases, with 16 bases remaining between them. The germline gives CDR1 SQVTM, CDR2 ANQGSEA. CDR3 sequence: CSGMSEGSSYEQYF. CDR3 bases: TGCAGCGGGATGTCGGAGGGGAGCTCCTACGAGCAGTACTTC.

The chain recombines TRBV6-5 with TRBJ2-7; D remains ambiguous. Germline CDR1 is MNHEY and CDR2 is SVGAGI. Trimming cost V 5 bases and J 4 bases, with 12 bases left between them. The CDR3 extends over 13 amino acids. The CDR3 DNA reads TGTGCCAGCAGTCCCACCCTTCCTTACGAGCAGTACTTC. Translated, it gives CASSPTLPYEQYF.